This is a list of T cell receptor beta chains from one sample in a study of human T cells and chemical hapten exposure. TCRdb redid the calling of the RACE reads with MiXCR, one entry per CDR3 protein. Of 190,000 or so distinct CDR3 sequences listed, approximately 29% are singletons. Sequenced material: whole blood, taken in connection with sensitization to the hapten diphenylcyclopropenone (DPC). These receptors all stem from a young woman with alopecia areata. Some clones in this sample may be carry-over from other donors' samples. CDR3s include the opening cysteine and the closing phenylalanine or tryptophan. A D gene is named only where the DNA matches it firmly. Not every row has a clone size; where given, it reads once, few, many or a size class.

d_call j_call clone_size v_call cdr3_nt cdr3_aa
TRBD2 TRBJ2-7 . TRBV7-2 TGTGCCAGCAGCTTTAGCGGGAGTTGGGATGAGCAGTACTTC CASSFSGSWDEQYF
TRBD1 TRBJ2-7 . TRBV11-2 TGTGCCAGCAGTTGGACAGGGCTATACGAGCAGTACTTC CASSWTGLYEQYF
. TRBJ1-2 . TRBV20-1 TGCAGTGCTAGCCCTGGGGTTGGCTACACCTTC CSASPGVGYTF
. TRBJ2-7 . TRBV9 TGTGCCAGCAGCAAGGCAAGCGCCTCCTACGAGCAGTACTTC CASSKASASYEQYF
TRBD1 TRBJ1-2 . TRBV15 TGTGCCACCAGCAGAGCTGGACAGGTCGGCCATGGCTACACCTTC CATSRAGQVGHGYTF
TRBD1 TRBJ1-1 . TRBV28 TGTGCCAGCAGTGGTTCCAGGGGGAGGGACACTGAAGCTTTCTTT CASSGSRGRDTEAFF
. TRBJ1-3 few TRBV28 TGTGCCAGCAGTTTCACAGATCGAAACACCATATATTTT CASSFTDRNTIYF
. TRBJ1-1 . TRBV28 TGTGCCAGCAGTTTTCTGGCGGTTGAAGCTTTCTTT CASSFLAVEAFF
TRBD1 TRBJ2-1 few TRBV10-3 TGTGCCATCAGTGGACAGGGTAAGAATGAGCAGTTCTTC CAISGQGKNEQFF
. TRBJ1-6 . TRBV3-1 TGTGCCAGCAGCAACGGGGCGGAGCTTTCACCCCTCCACTTT CASSNGAELSPLHF
. TRBJ1-5 few TRBV10-3 TGTGCCATCAGTGAAACCCGGGCAGGATCCTATAGCAATCAGCCCCAGCATTTT CAISETRAGSYSNQPQHF
. TRBJ2-7 . TRBV5-6 TGTGCCAGCATCCCCCGGGGCAGAACCTACGAGCAGTACTTC CASIPRGRTYEQYF
. TRBJ2-7 few TRBV20-1 TGCAGTGCCCTTGGACAGTCCAACTACGAGCAGTACTTC CSALGQSNYEQYF
. TRBJ1-4 few TRBV2 TGTGCCAGCAGCGGACTACGAAATGAAAAACTGTTTTTT CASSGLRNEKLFF
TRBD2 TRBJ2-1 . TRBV10-3 TGTGCCATCAGATCCGGGACTAGCAGGAATGAGCAGTTCTTC CAIRSGTSRNEQFF
TRBD2 TRBJ2-7 . TRBV20-1 TGCAGTGGCCCGATAGCGGGAGGGGACCACGAGCAGTACTTC CSGPIAGGDHEQYF
. TRBJ1-5 . TRBV7-2 TGTGCCAGCAGCTTAGGGACGACGGATCAGCCCCAGCATTTT CASSLGTTDQPQHF
TRBD2 TRBJ2-1 many TRBV7-2 TGTGCCAGCAGGGGATATAGCGGGGAGAGTTACAATGAGCAGTTCTTC CASRGYSGESYNEQFF
. TRBJ1-1 . TRBV28 TGTGCCAGCAGTCCTCCGGTGCGCACTGAAGCTTTCTTT CASSPPVRTEAFF
. TRBJ2-7 . TRBV3-1 TGTGCCAGCAGCCAAGGCTCCGAGCAGTACTTC CASSQGSEQYF
TRBD2 TRBJ2-3 once TRBV20-1 TGCAGTGCCAAGGACGTAGCGGGGGGCTACACAGATACGCAGTATTTT CSAKDVAGGYTDTQYF
TRBD1 TRBJ2-5 . TRBV7-3 TGTGCCAGCAGCTCTTCCGGGACAGTACAAGAGACCCAGTACTTC CASSSSGTVQETQYF
. TRBJ1-1 few TRBV4-3 TGCGCCAGCAGCCAAGATTCAGAAGGCGAAGCTTTCTTT CASSQDSEGEAFF
TRBD1 TRBJ1-1 few TRBV18 TGTGCCAGCTCACCTTCTGCCAGGGGGAAGGGTGAAGCTTTCTTT CASSPSARGKGEAFF
. TRBJ2-3 few TRBV5-1 TGCGCCAGCAGCTTGGGTTCCTCCACAGATACGCAGTATTTT CASSLGSSTDTQYF
. TRBJ2-3 . TRBV19 TGTGCCAGTAATCCCGGGACAAGCACAGATACGCAGTATTTT CASNPGTSTDTQYF
. TRBJ1-2 . TRBV4-3 TGCGCCAGCAGCCAAGTTCAGGGGTCTGGCTACACCTTC CASSQVQGSGYTF
. TRBJ2-7 . TRBV2 TGTGCCAAGACGGACAGATACAGTGACGAGCAGTACTTC CAKTDRYSDEQYF
. TRBJ1-5 few TRBV20-1 TGCAGTGCCGCTAACTTGGGGGGCGATCAGCCCCAGCATTTT CSAANLGGDQPQHF
TRBD1 TRBJ1-1 few TRBV20-1 TGCAGTGCTAGTTTCGCAGGGGGCACTGAAGCTTTCTTT CSASFAGGTEAFF
TRBD1 TRBJ1-5 . TRBV29-1 TGCAGCGTCACGATTGGACAGGGCAATCAGCCCCAGCATTTT CSVTIGQGNQPQHF
TRBD2 TRBJ2-7 . TRBV7-2 TGTGCCAGCAGCTTGGGACTAGCCGGGCGTGAGCAGTACTTC CASSLGLAGREQYF
. TRBJ1-1 . TRBV7-9 TGTGCCAGCAGCTTCCAGGCGCCTACTGAAGCTTTCTTT CASSFQAPTEAFF
. TRBJ1-5 few TRBV28 TGTGCCAGCAGTTTATCCTTTGGTTACCAGCCCCAGCATTTT CASSLSFGYQPQHF
. TRBJ1-1 . TRBV5-1 TGCGCCAGCACCATTGGGGGGGCGGGGGACACTGAAGCTTTCTTT CASTIGGAGDTEAFF
. TRBJ2-1 few TRBV4-3 TGCGCCAGCTCGACTAGTATATCTTCCGAGCAGTTCTTC CASSTSISSEQFF
TRBD1 TRBJ2-5 few TRBV6-6 TGTGCCAGCAGACCTCAGGGGGCGGAGACCCAGTACTTC CASRPQGAETQYF
TRBD1 TRBJ1-5 . TRBV29-1 TGCAGCTCCCGGGACAGGGGTTCGTATAGCAATCAGCCCCAGCATTTT CSSRDRGSYSNQPQHF
. TRBJ1-3 . TRBV20-1 TGCAGTGCGACAACATCGCACTCTGGAAACACCATATATTTT CSATTSHSGNTIYF
. TRBJ2-7 . TRBV6-6 TGTGCCAGCAGTTACTCAGGAGAAAGCTCCTACGAGCAGTACTTC CASSYSGESSYEQYF
TRBD2 TRBJ2-3 . TRBV3-1 TGTGCCAGCAGGGTGGGACTAGGCACAGATACGCAGTATTTT CASRVGLGTDTQYF
. TRBJ2-7 . TRBV10-3 TGTGCCATCAGTGAGTCTGAGACGGAAGTCTACGAGCAGTACTTC CAISESETEVYEQYF
. TRBJ1-2 . TRBV6-2/TRBV6-3 TGTGCCAGCAGTACATTGGACCGCCCTAACTATGGCTACACCTTC CASSTLDRPNYGYTF
. TRBJ1-1 . TRBV24-1 TGTGCCACCAGAGCAGGCACGAACACTGAAGCTTTCTTT CATRAGTNTEAFF
. TRBJ2-1 . TRBV21-1 TGTGCCAGAAACAGGGCCAGCTCCTACAATGAGCAGTTCTTC CARNRASSYNEQFF
TRBD1 TRBJ1-3 . TRBV10-3 TGTGCCATTTCAAACTACCCACAGGGGAAAGACGGAAACACCATATATTTT CAISNYPQGKDGNTIYF
TRBD2 TRBJ2-1 . TRBV20-1 TGCAGTGCTAGAGCGGCGGGACTAGCGGGGAAAACCTACAATGAGCAGTTCTTC CSARAAGLAGKTYNEQFF
TRBD2 TRBJ2-1 . TRBV5-1 TGCGCCAGCAGCTCGACTAGCGTAGGGAACAATGAGCAGTTCTTC CASSSTSVGNNEQFF
TRBD1 TRBJ2-4 few TRBV20-1 TGCAGTGCGCTAAGGGACCGGGACAGGGTGATCGGGGACATTCAGTACTTC CSALRDRDRVIGDIQYF
. TRBJ1-2 few TRBV28 TGTGCCAGCAGTACCCAAACAGGGCCGTATGGCTACACCTTC CASSTQTGPYGYTF
. TRBJ2-1 once TRBV4-2 TGTGCCAGCAGCCGTCAAAGCAGGAGGGCCCTCAATGAGCAGTTCTTC CASSRQSRRALNEQFF
. TRBJ1-1 . TRBV28 TGTGCCAGCAGTTTTCCGGGGGCGAAGGCTGAAGCTTTCTTT CASSFPGAKAEAFF
. TRBJ2-3 . TRBV4-3 TGCGCCAGCAGCCAACGGGACGGCTTCACAGATACGCAGTATTTT CASSQRDGFTDTQYF
TRBD1 TRBJ1-5 few TRBV6-2/TRBV6-3 TGTGCCAGCAGAAGGACAGGGTTTCAGCCCCAGCATTTT CASRRTGFQPQHF
. TRBJ2-7 once TRBV12-3/TRBV12-4 TGTGCCAGCAGTACCGCCGGGACAACATACGAGCAGTACTTC CASSTAGTTYEQYF
TRBD1 TRBJ1-1 . TRBV28 TGTGCCAGCAGAACGGGACAGGCGAACACTGAAGCTTTCTTT CASRTGQANTEAFF
TRBD2 TRBJ2-7 . TRBV7-9 TGTGCCAGCAGCCAGCTAGCGGGAGTAGACGAGCAGTACTTC CASSQLAGVDEQYF
. TRBJ1-3 . TRBV29-1 TGCAGCGTTGCAGGTATCTCTGGAAACACCATATATTTT CSVAGISGNTIYF
. TRBJ1-1 . TRBV29-1 TGCAGCGTTAGGGGACGTCACATGAACACTGAAGCTTTCTTT CSVRGRHMNTEAFF
. TRBJ1-5 . TRBV6-1 TGTGCCAGCAGTGAAGCGCGAGGGGGAGGTCAGCCCCAGCATTTT CASSEARGGGQPQHF